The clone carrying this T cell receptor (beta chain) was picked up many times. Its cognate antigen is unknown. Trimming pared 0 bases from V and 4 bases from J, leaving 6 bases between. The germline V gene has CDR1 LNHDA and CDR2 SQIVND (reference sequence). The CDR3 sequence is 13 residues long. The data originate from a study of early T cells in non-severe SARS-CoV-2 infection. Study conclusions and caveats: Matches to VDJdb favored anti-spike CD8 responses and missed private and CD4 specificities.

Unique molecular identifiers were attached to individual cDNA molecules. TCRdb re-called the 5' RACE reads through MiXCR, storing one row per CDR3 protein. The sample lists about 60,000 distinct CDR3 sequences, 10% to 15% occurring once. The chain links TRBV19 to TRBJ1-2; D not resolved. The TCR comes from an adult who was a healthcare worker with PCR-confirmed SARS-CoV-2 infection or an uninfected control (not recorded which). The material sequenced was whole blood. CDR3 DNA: TGTGCCAGTAGTATAGAGGTCAGCTATGGCTACACCTTC. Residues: CASSIEVSYGYTF.